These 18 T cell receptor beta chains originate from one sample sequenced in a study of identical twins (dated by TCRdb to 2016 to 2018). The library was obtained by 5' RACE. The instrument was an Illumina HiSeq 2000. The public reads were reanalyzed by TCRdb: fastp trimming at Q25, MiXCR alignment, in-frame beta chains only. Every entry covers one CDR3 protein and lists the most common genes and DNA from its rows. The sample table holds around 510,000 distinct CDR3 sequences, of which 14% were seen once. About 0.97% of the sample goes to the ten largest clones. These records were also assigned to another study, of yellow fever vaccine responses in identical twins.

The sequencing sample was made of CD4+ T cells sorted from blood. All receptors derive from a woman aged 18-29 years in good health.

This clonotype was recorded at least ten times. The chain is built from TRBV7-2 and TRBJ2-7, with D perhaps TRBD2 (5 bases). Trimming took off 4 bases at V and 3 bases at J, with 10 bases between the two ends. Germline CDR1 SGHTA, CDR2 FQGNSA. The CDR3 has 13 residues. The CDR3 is CASSSRGGYEQYF. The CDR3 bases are TGTGCCAGCAGCTCCCGTGGAGGCTACGAGCAGTACTTC.

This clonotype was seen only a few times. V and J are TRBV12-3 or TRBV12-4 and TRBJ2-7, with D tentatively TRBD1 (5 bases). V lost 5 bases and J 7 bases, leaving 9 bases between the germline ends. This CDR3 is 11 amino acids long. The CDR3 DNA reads TGTGCCAGCAGTCCCGGACAAGAGCAGTACTTC. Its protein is CASSPGQEQYF.

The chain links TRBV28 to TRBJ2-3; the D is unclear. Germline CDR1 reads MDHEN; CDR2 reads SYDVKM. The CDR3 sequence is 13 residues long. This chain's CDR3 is CSSAAVLPDTQYF. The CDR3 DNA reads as TGTTCATCGGCGGCTGTCCTCCCAGATACGCAGTATTTT.

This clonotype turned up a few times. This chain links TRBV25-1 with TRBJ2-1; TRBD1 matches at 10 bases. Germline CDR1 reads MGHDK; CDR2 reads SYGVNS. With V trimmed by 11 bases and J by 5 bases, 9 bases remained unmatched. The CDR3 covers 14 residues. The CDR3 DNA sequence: TGTGCCGGTGGGGGGGACAGGGGTAACAATGAGCAGTTCTTC. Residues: CAGGGDRGNNEQFF. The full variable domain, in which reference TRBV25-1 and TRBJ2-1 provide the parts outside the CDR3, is EADIYQTPRYLVIGTGKKITLECSQTMGHDKMYWYQQDPGMELHLIHYSYGVNSTEKGDLSSESTVSRIRTEHFPLTLESARPSHTSQYLCAGGGDRGNNEQFFGPGTRLTVL.

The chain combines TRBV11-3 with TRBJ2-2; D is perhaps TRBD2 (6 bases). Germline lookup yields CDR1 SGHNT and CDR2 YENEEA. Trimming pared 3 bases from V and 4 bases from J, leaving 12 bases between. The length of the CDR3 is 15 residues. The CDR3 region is CASSLGGVGTGELFF. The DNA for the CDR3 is TGTGCCAGCAGCTTGGGGGGTGTAGGCACCGGGGAGCTGTTTTTT.

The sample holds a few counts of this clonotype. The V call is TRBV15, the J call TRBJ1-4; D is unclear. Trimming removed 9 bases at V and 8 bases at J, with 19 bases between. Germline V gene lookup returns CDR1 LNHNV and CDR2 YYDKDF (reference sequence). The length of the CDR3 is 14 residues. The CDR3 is CATREEFAKEKLFF. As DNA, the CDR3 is TGTGCCACTCGAGAGGAGTTTGCAAAAGAAAAACTGTTTTTT. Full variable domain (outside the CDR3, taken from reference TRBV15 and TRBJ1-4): DAMVIQNPRYQVTQFGKPVTLSCSQTLNHNVMYWYQQKSSQAPKLLFHYYDKDFNNEADTPDNFQSRRPNTSFCFLDIRSPGLGDTAMYLCATREEFAKEKLFFGSGTQLSVL.

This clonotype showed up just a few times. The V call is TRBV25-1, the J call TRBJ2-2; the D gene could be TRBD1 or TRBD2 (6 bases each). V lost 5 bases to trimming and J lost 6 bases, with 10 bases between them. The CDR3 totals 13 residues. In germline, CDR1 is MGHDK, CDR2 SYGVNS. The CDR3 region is CASSYRGAGELFF. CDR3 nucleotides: TGTGCCAGCAGTTATAGGGGGGCCGGGGAGCTGTTTTTT. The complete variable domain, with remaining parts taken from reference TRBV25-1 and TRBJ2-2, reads EADIYQTPRYLVIGTGKKITLECSQTMGHDKMYWYQQDPGMELHLIHYSYGVNSTEKGDLSSESTVSRIRTEHFPLTLESARPSHTSQYLCASSYRGAGELFFGEGSRLTVL.

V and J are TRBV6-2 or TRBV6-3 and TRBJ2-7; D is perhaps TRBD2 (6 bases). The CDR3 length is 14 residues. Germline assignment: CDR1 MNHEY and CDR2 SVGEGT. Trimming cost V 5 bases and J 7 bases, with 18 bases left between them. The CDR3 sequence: CASSAGRTRGEQYF. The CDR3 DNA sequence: TGTGCCAGCAGTGCGGGACGCACGAGAGGGGAGCAGTACTTC.

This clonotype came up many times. The CDR3 spells CASSFLNNEQFF. The CDR3 bases are TGTGCCAGCAGCTTCCTCAACAATGAGCAGTTCTTC. J is TRBJ2-1 and V is TRBV3-1; D is unclear. V shed 5 bases and J shed 5 bases, with 7 bases lying between them. Germline V gene lookup returns CDR1 LGHDT and CDR2 YNNKEL (reference sequence). The CDR3 totals 12 residues.

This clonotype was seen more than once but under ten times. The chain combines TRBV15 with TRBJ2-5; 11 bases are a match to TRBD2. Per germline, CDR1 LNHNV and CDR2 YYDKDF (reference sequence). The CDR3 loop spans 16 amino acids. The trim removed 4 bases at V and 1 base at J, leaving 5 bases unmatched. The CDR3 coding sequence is TGTGCCACCAGCAACGGACTAGCGGGCCTCCAAGAGACCCAGTACTTC. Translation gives CATSNGLAGLQETQYF.

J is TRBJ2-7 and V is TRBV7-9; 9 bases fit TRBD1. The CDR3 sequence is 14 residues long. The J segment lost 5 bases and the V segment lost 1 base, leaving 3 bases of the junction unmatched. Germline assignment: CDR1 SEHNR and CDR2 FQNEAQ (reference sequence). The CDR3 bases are TGTGCCAGCAGCTTAGGGACAGGGGTGAACGAGCAGTACTTC. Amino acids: CASSLGTGVNEQYF.

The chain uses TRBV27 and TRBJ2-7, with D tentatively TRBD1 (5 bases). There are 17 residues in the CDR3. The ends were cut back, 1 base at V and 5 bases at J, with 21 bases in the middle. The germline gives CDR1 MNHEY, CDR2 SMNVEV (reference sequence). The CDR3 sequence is CASSLYAGKKTKDEQYF. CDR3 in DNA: TGTGCCAGCAGTTTATATGCAGGGAAAAAAACTAAAGACGAGCAGTACTTC.

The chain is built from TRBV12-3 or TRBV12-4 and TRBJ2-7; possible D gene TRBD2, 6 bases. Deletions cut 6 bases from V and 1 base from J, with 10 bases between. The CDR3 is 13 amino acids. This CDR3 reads CASRGTLSYEQYF. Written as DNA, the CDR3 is TGTGCCAGCAGGGGGACTCTGTCCTACGAGCAGTACTTC.

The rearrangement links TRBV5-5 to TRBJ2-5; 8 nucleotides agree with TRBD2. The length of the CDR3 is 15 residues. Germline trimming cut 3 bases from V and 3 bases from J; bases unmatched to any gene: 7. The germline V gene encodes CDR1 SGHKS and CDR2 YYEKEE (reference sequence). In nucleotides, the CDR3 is TGTGCCAGCAGCTCGGGGGGGGGGATCGAAGAGACCCAGTACTTC. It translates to CASSSGGGIEETQYF.

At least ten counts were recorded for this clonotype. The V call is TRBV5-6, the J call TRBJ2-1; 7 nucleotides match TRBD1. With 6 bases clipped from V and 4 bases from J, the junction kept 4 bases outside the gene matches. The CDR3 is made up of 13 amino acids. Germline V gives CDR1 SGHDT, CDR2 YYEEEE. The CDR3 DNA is TGTGCCAGCAAGACAGGGAATTACAATGAGCAGTTCTTC. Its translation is CASKTGNYNEQFF. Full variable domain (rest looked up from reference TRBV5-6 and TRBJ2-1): DAGVTQSPTHLIKTRGQQVTLRCSPKSGHDTVSWYQQALGQGPQFIFQYYEEEERQRGNFPDRFSGHQFPNYSSELNVNALLLGDSALYLCASKTGNYNEQFFGPGTRLTVL.

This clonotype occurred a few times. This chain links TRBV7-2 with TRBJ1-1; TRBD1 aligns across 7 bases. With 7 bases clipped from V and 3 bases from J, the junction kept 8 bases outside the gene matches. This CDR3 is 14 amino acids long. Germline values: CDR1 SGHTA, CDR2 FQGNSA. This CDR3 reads CASTLLGTDTEAFF. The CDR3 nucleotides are TGTGCCAGCACCCTCCTAGGGACAGACACTGAAGCTTTCTTT.

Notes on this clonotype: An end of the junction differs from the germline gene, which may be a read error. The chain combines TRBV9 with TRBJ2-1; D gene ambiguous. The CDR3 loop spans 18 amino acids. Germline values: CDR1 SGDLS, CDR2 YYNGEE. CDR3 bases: TGTGGCAGCAGTCCGGGTCCCCTCTCTTCCCCCCTCTACAATGAGCAGTTCTTC. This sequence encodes CGSSPGPLSSPLYNEQFF.

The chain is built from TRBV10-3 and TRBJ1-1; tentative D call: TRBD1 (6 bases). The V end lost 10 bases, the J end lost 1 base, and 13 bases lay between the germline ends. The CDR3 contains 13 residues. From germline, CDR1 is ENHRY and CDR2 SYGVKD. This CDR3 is CATRGLQNTEAFF. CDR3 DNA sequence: TGTGCCACCAGGGGACTGCAGAACACTGAAGCTTTCTTT.